This is a list of T cell receptor beta chains from one sample in a study of response to subunit inactivated influenza vaccine. MiXCR, run by TCRdb on the RT-PCR reads, gives a single entry per CDR3 protein. This sample carries about 520,000 distinct CDR3 sequences, more than 7% of them seen once, and the ten largest clones take around 13%. Sample: PBMCs from blood, taken less than 30 months after vaccination. Receptors originate from a man between 50 and 75 years old who received an inactivated influenza vaccine. Each CDR3 is given with its conserved first and last residue. A D gene is named only where the DNA matches it firmly. Rows may omit the clone size; those that give it use once, few, many or a size class.

CASSQDGQYGYTF,TGCGCCAGCAGCCAAGACGGGCAGTACGGCTACACCTTC,few,TRBJ1-2,TRBV4-3,-
CSASPFGDTEAFF,TGCAGTGCTTCTCCATTTGGGGACACTGAAGCTTTCTTT,few,TRBJ1-1,TRBV20-1,-
CASNLGSAIRNTEAFF,TGTGCCAGCAACTTAGGTTCGGCCATACGGAACACTGAAGCTTTCTTT,-,TRBJ1-1,TRBV5-5,-
CASSQGVRHSTDTQYF,TGTGCCAGCAGCCAAGGGGTCCGTCATAGCACAGATACGCAGTATTTT,few,TRBJ2-3,TRBV4-2,-
CASTRVYGSGETQYF,TGTGCCAGCACCAGGGTCTACGGGAGCGGGGAGACCCAGTACTTC,-,TRBJ2-5,TRBV6-1,-
CASSEYPGRNNFEAFF,TGTGCCAGCAGTGAATACCCCGGCAGAAATAATTTTGAAGCTTTCTTT,few,TRBJ1-1,TRBV2,-
CSARVDINEQFF,TGCAGTGCTAGAGTGGATATCAATGAGCAGTTCTTC,many,TRBJ2-1,TRBV20-1,-
CSARVASGSSEQYF,TGCAGTGCTAGAGTCGCGTCGGGATCTAGCGAGCAGTACTTC,few,TRBJ2-7,TRBV20-1,-
CASSPFTETQYF,TGCGCCAGCAGCCCGTTCACAGAAACGCAGTATTTT,-,TRBJ2-3,TRBV5-1,-
CASSLWDLGVAGELFF,TGTGCCAGCAGCTTATGGGATCTAGGGGTGGCCGGGGAGCTGTTTTTT,many,TRBJ2-2,TRBV11-2,-
CSARGVSFDNEQFF,TGCAGTGCTAGAGGCGTGTCCTTTGACAATGAGCAGTTCTTC,many,TRBJ2-1,TRBV20-1,-
CASSLGQRDSPLHF,TGTGCCAGCAGTCTCGGACAGCGAGATTCACCCCTCCACTTT,many,TRBJ1-6,TRBV12-3/TRBV12-4,-
CASRAAGTENTEAFF,TGTGCCAGCCGAGCCGCCGGGACAGAGAACACTGAAGCTTTCTTT,few,TRBJ1-1,TRBV10-3,TRBD1
CASSPGGLGYEQYF,TGCGCCAGCAGTCCTGGGGGACTTGGATACGAGCAGTACTTC,-,TRBJ2-7,TRBV10-1,-
CASSASLAGATGELFF,TGTGCCAGCAGCGCATCGCTAGCGGGAGCCACCGGGGAGCTGTTTTTT,-,TRBJ2-2,TRBV9,TRBD2
CAVTGSRTYEQYF,TGTGCCGTCACAGGCTCTCGGACCTACGAGCAGTACTTC,-,TRBJ2-7,TRBV10-3,-
CASSLVRWGEQYF,TGTGCCAGCAGCTTAGTACGCTGGGGCGAGCAGTACTTC,many,TRBJ2-7,TRBV11-2,-
CSARMASYEQYF,TGCAGTGCTAGGATGGCCTCCTACGAGCAGTACTTC,-,TRBJ2-7,TRBV20-1,-
CASRSARTSDYNEQFF,TGTGCCAGCAGATCCGCCCGGACTAGCGACTACAATGAGCAGTTCTTC,-,TRBJ2-1,TRBV6-1,TRBD2
CAISESLAETYEQYF,TGTGCCATCAGTGAGTCCCTAGCGGAAACCTACGAGCAGTACTTC,many,TRBJ2-7,TRBV10-3,TRBD2
CASSQGRRGGKDEQYF,TGTGCCAGCAGCCAAGGCCGACGAGGGGGAAAGGACGAGCAGTACTTC,-,TRBJ2-7,TRBV4-2,-
CASSLGGTSGGEKSSYNEQFF,TGTGCCAGCAGCTTGGGTGGGACTAGCGGGGGCGAAAAGAGCTCCTACAATGAGCAGTTCTTC,few,TRBJ2-1,TRBV5-4,TRBD2
CASSYSSLGGDTQYF,TGTGCCAGCAGTTACTCGTCCCTTGGGGGAGATACGCAGTATTTT,-,TRBJ2-3,TRBV6-2/TRBV6-3,-
CAISEVVRTYNEQFF,TGTGCCATCAGTGAGGTCGTTAGGACTTACAATGAGCAGTTCTTC,few,TRBJ2-1,TRBV10-3,-
CASSPVQYGYTF,TGTGCCAGCAGTCCGGTCCAATATGGCTACACCTTC,few,TRBJ1-2,TRBV6-6,-
CASSSRWGAFF,TGTGCCAGCAGCTCCCGGTGGGGAGCTTTCTTT,-,TRBJ1-1,TRBV12-3/TRBV12-4,-
CASSFVMGAGANVLTF,TGTGCCAGCAGTTTCGTAATGGGGGCTGGGGCCAACGTCCTGACTTTC,-,TRBJ2-6,TRBV12-3/TRBV12-4,-
CSVRQGALLTYNEQFF,TGCAGCGTTCGACAGGGAGCTCTCCTAACCTACAATGAGCAGTTCTTC,once,TRBJ2-1,TRBV29-1,TRBD1
CSALRQGLSYEQYF,TGCAGTGCGCTGAGACAGGGATTGAGCTACGAGCAGTACTTC,few,TRBJ2-7,TRBV20-1,TRBD1
CASSYLTGGADHEQYF,TGTGCCAGCAGCTATCTTACAGGGGGCGCAGACCACGAGCAGTACTTC,few,TRBJ2-7,TRBV27,TRBD1
CATSDTRVYQETQYF,TGTGCCACCAGTGACACGAGGGTATACCAAGAGACCCAGTACTTC,-,TRBJ2-5,TRBV24-1,-